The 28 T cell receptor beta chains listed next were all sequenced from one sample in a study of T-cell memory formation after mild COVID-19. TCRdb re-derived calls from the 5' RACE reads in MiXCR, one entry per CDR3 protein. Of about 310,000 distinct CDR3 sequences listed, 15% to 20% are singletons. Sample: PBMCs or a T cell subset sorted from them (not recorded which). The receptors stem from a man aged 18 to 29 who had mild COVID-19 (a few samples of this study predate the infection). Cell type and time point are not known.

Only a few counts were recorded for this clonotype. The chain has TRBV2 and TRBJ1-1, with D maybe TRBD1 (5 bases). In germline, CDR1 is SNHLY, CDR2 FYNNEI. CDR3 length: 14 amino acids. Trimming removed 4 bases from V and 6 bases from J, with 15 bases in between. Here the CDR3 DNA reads TGTGCCAGCAGTGCGAGGGGTAGTGTCGCTGAAGCTTTCTTT. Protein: CASSARGSVAEAFF.

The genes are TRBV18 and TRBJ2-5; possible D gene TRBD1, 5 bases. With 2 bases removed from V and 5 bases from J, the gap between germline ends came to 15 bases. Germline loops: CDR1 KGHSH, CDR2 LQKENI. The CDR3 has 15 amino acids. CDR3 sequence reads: CASSPGQGPGETQYF. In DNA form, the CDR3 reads TGTGCCAGCTCACCAGGGCAGGGCCCAGGGGAGACCCAGTACTTC.

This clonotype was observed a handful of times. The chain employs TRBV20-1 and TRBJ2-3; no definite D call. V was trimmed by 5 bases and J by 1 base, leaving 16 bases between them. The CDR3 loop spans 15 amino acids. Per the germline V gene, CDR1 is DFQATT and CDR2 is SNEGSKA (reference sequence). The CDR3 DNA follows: TGCAGTGCTCCACCGATTGGAACAGGCACAGATACGCAGTATTTT. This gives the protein CSAPPIGTGTDTQYF.

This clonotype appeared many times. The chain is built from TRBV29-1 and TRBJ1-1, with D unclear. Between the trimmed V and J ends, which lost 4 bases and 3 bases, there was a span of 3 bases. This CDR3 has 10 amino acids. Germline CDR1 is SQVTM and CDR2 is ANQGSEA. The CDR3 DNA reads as TGCAGCGTTGGTGACACTGAAGCTTTCTTT. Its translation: CSVGDTEAFF.

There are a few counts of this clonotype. The CDR3 protein is CATSGDPGDTQYF. The CDR3 DNA is TGTGCCACCTCAGGGGACCCCGGAGATACGCAGTATTTT. The chain couples TRBV12-3 or TRBV12-4 to TRBJ2-3; D is possibly TRBD1 (6 bases). The ends were cut back, 10 bases at V and 5 bases at J, with 16 bases in the middle. CDR3 length: 13 residues.

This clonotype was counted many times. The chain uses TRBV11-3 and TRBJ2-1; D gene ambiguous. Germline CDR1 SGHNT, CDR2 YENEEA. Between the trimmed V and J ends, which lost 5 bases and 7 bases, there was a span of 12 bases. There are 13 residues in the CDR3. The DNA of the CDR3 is TGTGCCAGCAGCCCCTCCGGGTGGAATGAGCAGTTCTTC. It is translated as CASSPSGWNEQFF.

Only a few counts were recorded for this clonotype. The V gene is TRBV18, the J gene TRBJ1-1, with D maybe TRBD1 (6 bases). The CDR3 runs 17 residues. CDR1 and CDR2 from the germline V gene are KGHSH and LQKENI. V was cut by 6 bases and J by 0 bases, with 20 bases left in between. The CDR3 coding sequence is TGTGCCAGCTCCTCCTTTGGAGGGGGGGATTTGAACACTGAAGCTTTCTTT. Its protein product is CASSSFGGGDLNTEAFF.

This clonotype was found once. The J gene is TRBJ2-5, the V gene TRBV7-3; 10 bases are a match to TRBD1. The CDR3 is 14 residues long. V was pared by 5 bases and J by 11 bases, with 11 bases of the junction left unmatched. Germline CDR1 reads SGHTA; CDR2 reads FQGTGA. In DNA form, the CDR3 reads TGTGCCAGCAGCCAAGATCGGACAGGGGGGCCTCAGTACTTC. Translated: CASSQDRTGGPQYF.

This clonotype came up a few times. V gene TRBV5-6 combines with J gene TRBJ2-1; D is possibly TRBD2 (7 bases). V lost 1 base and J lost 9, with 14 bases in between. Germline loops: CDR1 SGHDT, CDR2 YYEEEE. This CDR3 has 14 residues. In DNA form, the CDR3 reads TGTGCCAGCAGCTTGTGGGGGGGGCCGGTTGAGCAGTTCTTC. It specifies CASSLWGGPVEQFF.

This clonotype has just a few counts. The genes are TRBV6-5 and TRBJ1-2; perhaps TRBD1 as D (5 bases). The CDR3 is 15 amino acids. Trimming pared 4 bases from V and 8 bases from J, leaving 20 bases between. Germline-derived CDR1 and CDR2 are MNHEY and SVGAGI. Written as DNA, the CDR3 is TGTGCCAGCAGTTCTCCGAGGACGGGACCCGGGGGCTACACCTTC. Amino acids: CASSSPRTGPGGYTF.

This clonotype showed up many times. CDR3 amino acids: CATSDLAGKATDTQYF. The CDR3 bases are TGTGCCACCAGTGATTTGGCGGGAAAGGCAACAGATACGCAGTATTTT. The chain uses TRBV24-1 and TRBJ2-3; D may be TRBD2 (6 bases). V was pared by 0 bases and J by 3 bases, with 12 bases between. The CDR3 has 16 residues. Germline V CDR1 and CDR2: KGHDR, SFDVKD.

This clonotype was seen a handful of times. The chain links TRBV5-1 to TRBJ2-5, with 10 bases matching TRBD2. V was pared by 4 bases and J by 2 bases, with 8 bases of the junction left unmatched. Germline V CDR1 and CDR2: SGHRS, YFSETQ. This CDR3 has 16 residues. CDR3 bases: TGCGCCAGCAGCCTGGGGGTAGCGGGGGGTCAAGAGACCCAGTACTTC. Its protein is CASSLGVAGGQETQYF.

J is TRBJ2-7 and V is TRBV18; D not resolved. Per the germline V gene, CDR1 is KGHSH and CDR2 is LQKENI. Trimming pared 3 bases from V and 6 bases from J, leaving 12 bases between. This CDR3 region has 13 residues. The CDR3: CASSPGGSGEQYV. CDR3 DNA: TGTGCCAGCTCACCGGGCGGATCTGGCGAGCAGTACGTC.

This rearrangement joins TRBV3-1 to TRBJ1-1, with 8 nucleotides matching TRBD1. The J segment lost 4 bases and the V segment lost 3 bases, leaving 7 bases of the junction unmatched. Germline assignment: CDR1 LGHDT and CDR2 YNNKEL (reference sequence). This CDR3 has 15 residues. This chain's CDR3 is CASSQRDRYPTEAFF. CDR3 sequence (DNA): TGTGCCAGCAGCCAGAGGGACAGGTACCCCACTGAAGCTTTCTTT.

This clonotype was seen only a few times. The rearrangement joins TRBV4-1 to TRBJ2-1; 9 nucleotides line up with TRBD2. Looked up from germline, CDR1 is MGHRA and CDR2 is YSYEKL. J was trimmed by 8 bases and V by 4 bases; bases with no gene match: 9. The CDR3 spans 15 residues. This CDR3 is CASSPRGGGVHEQFF. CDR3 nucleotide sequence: TGCGCCAGCAGCCCCCGGGGCGGGGGGGTCCATGAGCAGTTCTTC.

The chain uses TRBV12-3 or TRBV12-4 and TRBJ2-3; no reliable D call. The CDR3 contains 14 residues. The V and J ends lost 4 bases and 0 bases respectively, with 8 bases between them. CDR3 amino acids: CASSWGNSTDTQYF. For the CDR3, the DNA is TGTGCCAGCAGTTGGGGTAATAGCACAGATACGCAGTATTTT.

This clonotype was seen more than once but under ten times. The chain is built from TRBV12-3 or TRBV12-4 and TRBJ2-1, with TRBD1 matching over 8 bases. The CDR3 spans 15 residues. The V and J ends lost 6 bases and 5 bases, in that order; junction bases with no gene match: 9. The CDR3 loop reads CASSRGQVGNNEQFF. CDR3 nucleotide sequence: TGTGCCAGCAGCCGGGGACAGGTGGGAAACAATGAGCAGTTCTTC.

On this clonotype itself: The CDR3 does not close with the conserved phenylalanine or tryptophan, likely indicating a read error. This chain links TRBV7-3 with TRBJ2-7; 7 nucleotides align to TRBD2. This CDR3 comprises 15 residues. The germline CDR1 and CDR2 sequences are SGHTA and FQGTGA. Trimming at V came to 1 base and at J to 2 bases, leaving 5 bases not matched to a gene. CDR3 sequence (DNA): TGTGCCAGCAGCTTAAGGGGAGGGGATCCCTACGAGCAGTACTTA. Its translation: CASSLRGGDPYEQYL.

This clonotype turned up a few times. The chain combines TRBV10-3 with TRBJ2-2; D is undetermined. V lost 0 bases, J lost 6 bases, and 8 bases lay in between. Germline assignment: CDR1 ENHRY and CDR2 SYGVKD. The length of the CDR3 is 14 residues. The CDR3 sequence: CAISESQAPGELFF. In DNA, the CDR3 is TGTGCCATCAGTGAGTCTCAGGCCCCCGGGGAGCTGTTTTTT.

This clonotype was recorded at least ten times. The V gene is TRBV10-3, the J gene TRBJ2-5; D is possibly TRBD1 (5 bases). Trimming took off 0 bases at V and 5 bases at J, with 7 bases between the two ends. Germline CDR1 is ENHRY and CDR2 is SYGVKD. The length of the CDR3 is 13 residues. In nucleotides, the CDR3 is TGTGCCATCAGTGAGTCAGGGGTTGAGACCCAGTACTTC. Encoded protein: CAISESGVETQYF.

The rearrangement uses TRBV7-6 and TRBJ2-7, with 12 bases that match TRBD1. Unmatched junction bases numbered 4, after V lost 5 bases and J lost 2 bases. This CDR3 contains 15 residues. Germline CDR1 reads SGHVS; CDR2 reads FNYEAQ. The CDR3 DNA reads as TGTGCCAGCAGCCAGGGGACAGGGGGCACCTACGAGCAGTACTTC. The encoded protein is CASSQGTGGTYEQYF.

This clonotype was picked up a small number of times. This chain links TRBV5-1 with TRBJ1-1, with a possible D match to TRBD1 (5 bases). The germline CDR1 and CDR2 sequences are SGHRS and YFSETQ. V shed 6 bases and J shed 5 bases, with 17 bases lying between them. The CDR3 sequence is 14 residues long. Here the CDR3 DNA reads TGCGCCAGCACTCTGGACGGGGGTAGGACTGAAGCTTTCTTT. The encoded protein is CASTLDGGRTEAFF.

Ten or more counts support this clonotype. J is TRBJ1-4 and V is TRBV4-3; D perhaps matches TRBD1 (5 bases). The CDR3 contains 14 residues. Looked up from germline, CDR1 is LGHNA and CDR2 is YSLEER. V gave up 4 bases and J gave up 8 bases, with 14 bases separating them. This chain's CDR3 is CASSRARGGEKLFF. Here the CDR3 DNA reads TGCGCCAGCAGCCGAGCACGTGGGGGGGAAAAACTGTTTTTT.

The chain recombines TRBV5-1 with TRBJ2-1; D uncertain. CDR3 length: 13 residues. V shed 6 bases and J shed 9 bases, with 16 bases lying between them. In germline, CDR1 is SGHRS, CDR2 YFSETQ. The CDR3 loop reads CASTEPPRFEQFF. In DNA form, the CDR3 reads TGCGCCAGCACCGAGCCCCCCAGGTTTGAGCAGTTCTTC.

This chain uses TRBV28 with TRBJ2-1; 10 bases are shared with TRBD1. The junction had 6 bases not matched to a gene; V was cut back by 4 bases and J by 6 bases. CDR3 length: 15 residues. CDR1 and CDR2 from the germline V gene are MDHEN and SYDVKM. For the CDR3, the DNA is TGTGCCAGCAGTTCCTGGACAGGGGGTTTCAATGAGCAGTTCTTC. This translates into CASSSWTGGFNEQFF.

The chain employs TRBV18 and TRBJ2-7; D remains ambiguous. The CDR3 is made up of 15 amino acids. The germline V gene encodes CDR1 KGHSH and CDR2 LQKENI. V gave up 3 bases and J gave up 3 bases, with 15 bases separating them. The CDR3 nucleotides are TGTGCCAGCTCACCGTCGGGTAGTGGGGACTACGAGCAGTACGTC. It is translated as CASSPSGSGDYEQYV.

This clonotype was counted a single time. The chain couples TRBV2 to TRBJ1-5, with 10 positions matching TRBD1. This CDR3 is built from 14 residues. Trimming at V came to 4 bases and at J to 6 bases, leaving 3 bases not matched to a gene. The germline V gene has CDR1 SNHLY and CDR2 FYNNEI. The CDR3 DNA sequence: TGTGCCAGCAGTGGACAGGGGGCTTCTCAGCCCCAGCATTTT. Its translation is CASSGQGASQPQHF. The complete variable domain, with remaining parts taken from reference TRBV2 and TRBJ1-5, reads EPEVTQTPSHQVTQMGQEVILRCVPISNHLYFYWYRQILGQKVEFLVSFYNNEISEKSEIFDDQFSVERPDGSNFTLKIRSTKLEDSAMYFCASSGQGASQPQHFGDGTRLSIL.

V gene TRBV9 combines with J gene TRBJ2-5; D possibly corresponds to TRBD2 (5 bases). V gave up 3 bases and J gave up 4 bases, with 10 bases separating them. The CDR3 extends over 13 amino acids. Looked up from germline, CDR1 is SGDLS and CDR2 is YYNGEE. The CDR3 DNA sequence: TGTGCCAGCAGCGCGAGGGCTAGAGAGACCCAGTACTTC. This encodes CASSARARETQYF.